What follows describes a single T cell receptor beta chain. Its antigen is not identified. The germline CDR1 and CDR2 sequences are LGHNA and YSLEER. This CDR3 spans 16 amino acids. With 0 bases removed from V and 5 bases from J, the gap between germline ends came to 14 bases. The data were taken from a study of PD-1 blockade in classical Hodgkin lymphoma. General observations from the study: Prior therapy or disease activity may underlie the repertoire differences, whose causes remain undefined. The baseline diversity of complete responders showed similarity to that of newly diagnosed patients.

The data were produced by immunoSEQ multiplex PCR, yet TCRdb's version contains in-frame clones alone and is incomplete. The sample includes about 37,000 clones, over 65% of them seen just once. Each patient relapsed following autologous stem cell transplantation, and prior brentuximab vedotin exposure differed. The sequencing here drew on peripheral blood mononuclear cells (PBMCs), taken before the second cycle of nivolumab. This sequence joins TRBV4-3 and TRBJ2-1, with D perhaps matching TRBD2 (7 bases). The clonotype originates from a human donor with classical Hodgkin lymphoma. For the CDR3, the DNA is TGCGCCAGCAGCCAAGAACCTGGGGGGGCCCACAATGAGCAGTTCTTC. Its protein is CASSQEPGGAHNEQFF.